Listed below are T cell receptor beta chains from one sample, sequenced in a study of response to subunit inactivated influenza vaccine. Each CDR3 protein gets one entry after TCRdb re-called the RT-PCR reads with MiXCR. The table lists 500,000 or so distinct CDR3 sequences, 9.5% to 13% of them singletons, with roughly 12% in the top ten. The starting material was PBMCs from blood, obtained roughly 45 days after vaccination. The origin of the receptors is a man aged 45-60 years who received an inactivated influenza vaccine. The CDR3 runs from the conserved cysteine through the conserved F or W. D genes are given only for firm matches. A row's size may be missing; if present it is once, few, many or a size class.

d_gene: .
abundance: .
v_gene: TRBV7-2
j_gene: TRBJ1-2
CDR3nt: TGTGCCAGCAGCCCGGACAGAACCTATGGCTACACCTTC
CDR3aa: CASSPDRTYGYTF

d_gene: TRBD2
abundance: .
v_gene: TRBV29-1
j_gene: TRBJ2-7
CDR3nt: TGCAGCGTGACTAGCGGGAGTTCCGAGCAGTACTTC
CDR3aa: CSVTSGSSEQYF

d_gene: .
abundance: .
v_gene: TRBV10-3
j_gene: TRBJ2-7
CDR3nt: TGTGCCATCAGTGAGCAGCGATCCTACGAGCAGTACTTC
CDR3aa: CAISEQRSYEQYF

d_gene: .
abundance: .
v_gene: TRBV10-3
j_gene: TRBJ2-7
CDR3nt: TGTGCCATCAGAGGGGCCGAGTCCTACGAGCAGTACTTC
CDR3aa: CAIRGAESYEQYF

d_gene: .
abundance: many
v_gene: TRBV7-2
j_gene: TRBJ1-4
CDR3nt: TGTGCCAGCAGCCTAGATACATACCCCAATGAAAAACTGTTTTTT
CDR3aa: CASSLDTYPNEKLFF

d_gene: TRBD2
abundance: .
v_gene: TRBV19
j_gene: TRBJ2-7
CDR3nt: TGTGCCAGTAGTCCCACTAGCGGGAGCGTCGAGCAGTACTTC
CDR3aa: CASSPTSGSVEQYF

d_gene: TRBD1
abundance: few
v_gene: TRBV28
j_gene: TRBJ2-7
CDR3nt: TGTGCCAGCAGCACAGGGGGCGAGTTGTACGAGCAGTACTTC
CDR3aa: CASSTGGELYEQYF

d_gene: .
abundance: few
v_gene: TRBV27
j_gene: TRBJ2-7
CDR3nt: TGTGCCAGCAGTCCTGAGACAGGGACTAGTTACGAGCAGTACTTC
CDR3aa: CASSPETGTSYEQYF

d_gene: .
abundance: .
v_gene: TRBV6-5
j_gene: TRBJ1-1
CDR3nt: TGTGCCAGCAGTTACACCGTGGGGGGCGGGGGTACTGAAGCTTTCTTT
CDR3aa: CASSYTVGGGGTEAFF

d_gene: TRBD1
abundance: many
v_gene: TRBV19
j_gene: TRBJ1-1
CDR3nt: TGTGCCAGTAGTACGCCTAAGGGACAGCGGGTGAACACTGAAGCTTTCTTT
CDR3aa: CASSTPKGQRVNTEAFF

d_gene: .
abundance: .
v_gene: TRBV7-9
j_gene: TRBJ2-3
CDR3nt: TGTGCCAGAAAGGACGGGAGCACAGATACGCAGTATTTT
CDR3aa: CARKDGSTDTQYF

d_gene: .
abundance: .
v_gene: TRBV4-3
j_gene: TRBJ1-3
CDR3nt: TGCGCCAGCAGCCCACGACTGGACACCTACTCTGGAAACACCATATATTTT
CDR3aa: CASSPRLDTYSGNTIYF

d_gene: .
abundance: .
v_gene: TRBV9
j_gene: TRBJ2-3
CDR3nt: TGTGCCAGCAGCTCTGGGGATCCTAGCACAGATACGCAGTATTTT
CDR3aa: CASSSGDPSTDTQYF

d_gene: .
abundance: many
v_gene: TRBV7-6
j_gene: TRBJ1-1
CDR3nt: TGTGCCAGCAGCTTACAGCAGGGGTACACTGAAGCTTTCTTT
CDR3aa: CASSLQQGYTEAFF

d_gene: .
abundance: .
v_gene: TRBV4-3
j_gene: TRBJ1-2
CDR3nt: TGCGCCAGCAGCCCCAAGACAGAAAACTATGGCTACACCTTC
CDR3aa: CASSPKTENYGYTF

d_gene: .
abundance: few
v_gene: TRBV12-3/TRBV12-4
j_gene: TRBJ1-1
CDR3nt: TGTGCCAGCAGTTTATTCGGAGTGAACACTGAAGCTTTCTTT
CDR3aa: CASSLFGVNTEAFF

d_gene: .
abundance: few
v_gene: TRBV12-3/TRBV12-4
j_gene: TRBJ2-7
CDR3nt: TGTGCCAGCAGTTTGCGTCTCAGGAAACCTTCCTACGAGCAGTACTTC
CDR3aa: CASSLRLRKPSYEQYF

d_gene: .
abundance: many
v_gene: TRBV20-1
j_gene: TRBJ2-7
CDR3nt: TGCAGTGCTAGAGATTCGAATAGGCCCAGGGGCGAGCAGTACTTC
CDR3aa: CSARDSNRPRGEQYF

d_gene: .
abundance: few
v_gene: TRBV4-3
j_gene: TRBJ1-2
CDR3nt: TGCGCCAGCAGCCAAGATCGAGGGGCTTGGAGTGGCTACACCTTC
CDR3aa: CASSQDRGAWSGYTF

d_gene: TRBD1
abundance: many
v_gene: TRBV7-2
j_gene: TRBJ2-7
CDR3nt: TGTGCCAGCAGCCACGGACAGGCCCACGAGCAGTACTTC
CDR3aa: CASSHGQAHEQYF

d_gene: .
abundance: few
v_gene: TRBV6-2/TRBV6-3
j_gene: TRBJ2-7
CDR3nt: TGTGCCAGCAGTTATTTACAGATGGGGGGCGAGCAGTACTTC
CDR3aa: CASSYLQMGGEQYF

d_gene: TRBD2
abundance: many
v_gene: TRBV5-5
j_gene: TRBJ2-3
CDR3nt: TGTGCCAGCAGCTGGTCACTAGCGGGGGGCCGGGATACGCAGTATTTT
CDR3aa: CASSWSLAGGRDTQYF

d_gene: .
abundance: .
v_gene: TRBV24-1
j_gene: TRBJ2-3
CDR3nt: TGTGCCACCAGTGACCCATCCCGAGGGACAGATACGCAGTATTTT
CDR3aa: CATSDPSRGTDTQYF

d_gene: .
abundance: .
v_gene: TRBV7-9
j_gene: TRBJ2-5
CDR3nt: TGTGCCAGCAGCGGCCAAGGGCAGTACCAAGAGACCCAGTACTTC
CDR3aa: CASSGQGQYQETQYF

d_gene: .
abundance: many
v_gene: TRBV5-1
j_gene: TRBJ2-1
CDR3nt: TGCGCCAGCAGCTTGGTTGGAACGTTAAACAATGAGCAGTTCTTC
CDR3aa: CASSLVGTLNNEQFF

d_gene: .
abundance: few
v_gene: TRBV12-3/TRBV12-4
j_gene: TRBJ2-3
CDR3nt: TGTGCCAGCAGTTTAACGAGATGGGGCGGCACAGATACGCAGTATTTT
CDR3aa: CASSLTRWGGTDTQYF

d_gene: .
abundance: few
v_gene: TRBV10-3
j_gene: TRBJ2-7
CDR3nt: TGTGCCATCAGTGGGGGGAACGGCGAGCAGTACTTC
CDR3aa: CAISGGNGEQYF

d_gene: .
abundance: few
v_gene: TRBV7-6
j_gene: TRBJ2-1
CDR3nt: TGTGCCAGCAGCCCCTGGAAACACGCTCGTGAGCAGTTCTTC
CDR3aa: CASSPWKHAREQFF

d_gene: TRBD2
abundance: few
v_gene: TRBV20-1
j_gene: TRBJ2-7
CDR3nt: TGCAGTGCTAGCTTACTAGCGAGGAAATACGAGCAGTACTTC
CDR3aa: CSASLLARKYEQYF

d_gene: TRBD2
abundance: many
v_gene: TRBV20-1
j_gene: TRBJ2-1
CDR3nt: TGCAGTGCTAGACCCCTAGCGGGGGGTTACAATGAGCAGTTCTTC
CDR3aa: CSARPLAGGYNEQFF

d_gene: .
abundance: .
v_gene: TRBV27
j_gene: TRBJ1-5
CDR3nt: TGTGCCAGCCCCCAACAGATTGACGCTCAGCCCCAGCATTTT
CDR3aa: CASPQQIDAQPQHF

d_gene: TRBD1
abundance: .
v_gene: TRBV5-6
j_gene: TRBJ1-1
CDR3nt: TGTGCCAGCAGCTTGGAGGTGACAGGGGTGAACACTGAAGCTTTCTTT
CDR3aa: CASSLEVTGVNTEAFF

d_gene: TRBD1
abundance: .
v_gene: TRBV7-2
j_gene: TRBJ2-1
CDR3nt: TGTGCCAGCAGCTTATACAGGGGTGACAATGAGCAGTTCTTC
CDR3aa: CASSLYRGDNEQFF

d_gene: TRBD2
abundance: .
v_gene: TRBV4-2
j_gene: TRBJ2-1
CDR3nt: TGTGCCAGCAGCGGCGGGACTAGCGGTAATGAGCAGTTCTTC
CDR3aa: CASSGGTSGNEQFF

d_gene: .
abundance: .
v_gene: TRBV6-2/TRBV6-3
j_gene: TRBJ1-6
CDR3nt: TGTGCCAGCAGCAACGCCGCCTTTAATTCACCCCTCCACTTT
CDR3aa: CASSNAAFNSPLHF

d_gene: TRBD2
abundance: .
v_gene: TRBV4-1
j_gene: TRBJ2-2
CDR3nt: TGCGCCAGCAGCCAACGGTTCAGCGGGGGGGCGAACACCGGGGAGCTGTTTTTT
CDR3aa: CASSQRFSGGANTGELFF

d_gene: TRBD2
abundance: .
v_gene: TRBV6-2/TRBV6-3
j_gene: TRBJ2-5
CDR3nt: TGTGCCAGCAGTTCCAGCGGGGGGCCTAGGGTGGAGACCCAGTACTTC
CDR3aa: CASSSSGGPRVETQYF

d_gene: .
abundance: .
v_gene: TRBV12-3/TRBV12-4
j_gene: TRBJ1-5
CDR3nt: TGTGCCAGCACCGTCAGGGTTAGCAATCAGCCCCAGCATTTT
CDR3aa: CASTVRVSNQPQHF

d_gene: .
abundance: .
v_gene: TRBV27
j_gene: TRBJ2-3
CDR3nt: TGTGCCAGCAGGCTCGTGGGAACCACAGATACGCAGTATTTT
CDR3aa: CASRLVGTTDTQYF

d_gene: .
abundance: few
v_gene: TRBV5-1
j_gene: TRBJ2-3
CDR3nt: TGCGCCAGCAGCTGGGGACCCGGGGCTACGCAGTATTTT
CDR3aa: CASSWGPGATQYF

d_gene: .
abundance: .
v_gene: TRBV6-2/TRBV6-3
j_gene: TRBJ2-7
CDR3nt: TGTGCCAGCAGTACCGGGGTTTGGGAGCAGTACTTC
CDR3aa: CASSTGVWEQYF

d_gene: .
abundance: .
v_gene: TRBV7-9
j_gene: TRBJ2-5
CDR3nt: TGTGCCAGCAGCATGAGAAAGGTCGAGACCCAGTACTTC
CDR3aa: CASSMRKVETQYF

d_gene: .
abundance: few
v_gene: TRBV7-9
j_gene: TRBJ2-5
CDR3nt: TGTGCCAGCAGCTTAGACGGGGGAAGCGCCAAAGAGACCCAGTACTTC
CDR3aa: CASSLDGGSAKETQYF

d_gene: TRBD1
abundance: .
v_gene: TRBV12-3/TRBV12-4
j_gene: TRBJ2-5
CDR3nt: TGTGCCAGCAGCCCTCGGACAGGAGTTGAGACCCAGTACTTC
CDR3aa: CASSPRTGVETQYF

d_gene: TRBD2
abundance: few
v_gene: TRBV12-3/TRBV12-4
j_gene: TRBJ2-5
CDR3nt: TGTGCCAGCAGACACCTAGCGGGAGGTCGGGAGACCCAGTACTTC
CDR3aa: CASRHLAGGRETQYF

d_gene: .
abundance: .
v_gene: TRBV5-1
j_gene: TRBJ2-7
CDR3nt: TGCGCCAGCAGCTTGGACCCGACAGCTTACGAGCAGTACTTC
CDR3aa: CASSLDPTAYEQYF

d_gene: .
abundance: .
v_gene: TRBV5-1
j_gene: TRBJ2-5
CDR3nt: TGCGCCAGCAGCTTAACTGTAGCGAAAGAGACCCAGTACTTC
CDR3aa: CASSLTVAKETQYF

d_gene: .
abundance: .
v_gene: TRBV27
j_gene: TRBJ1-1
CDR3nt: TGTGCCAGCAGTCCGGGGACAAGGCCGGCCGTTGTGGCTTTCTTT
CDR3aa: CASSPGTRPAVVAFF

d_gene: TRBD1
abundance: .
v_gene: TRBV9
j_gene: TRBJ2-5
CDR3nt: TGTGCCAGCAGCGAAAGAACAGGGGGCCGCGTTGAGACCCAGTACTTC
CDR3aa: CASSERTGGRVETQYF

d_gene: .
abundance: once
v_gene: TRBV9
j_gene: TRBJ2-3
CDR3nt: TGTGCCAGCAGCGTAGCAGATGATACGCAGTATTTT
CDR3aa: CASSVADDTQYF

d_gene: TRBD1
abundance: few
v_gene: TRBV6-5
j_gene: TRBJ1-4
CDR3nt: TGTGCCAGCAGTTACACCGACAGGGGCAGCGAAAAACTGTTTTTT
CDR3aa: CASSYTDRGSEKLFF

d_gene: .
abundance: few
v_gene: TRBV2
j_gene: TRBJ2-3
CDR3nt: TGTGCCAGCAGGGGACGTCGGGGGGCTAGCACAGATACGCAGTATTTT
CDR3aa: CASRGRRGASTDTQYF

d_gene: .
abundance: few
v_gene: TRBV2
j_gene: TRBJ1-4
CDR3nt: TGTGCCAGCAATAGCTTTGCAACTAATGAAAAACTGTTTTTT
CDR3aa: CASNSFATNEKLFF

d_gene: .
abundance: few
v_gene: TRBV27
j_gene: TRBJ2-1
CDR3nt: TGTGCCAGCAGCCTAACTGGACCGTACAATGAGCAGTTCTTC
CDR3aa: CASSLTGPYNEQFF

d_gene: .
abundance: few
v_gene: TRBV7-2
j_gene: TRBJ2-7
CDR3nt: TGTGCCAGCAGCCCCGGGGCTAGGTCCCCCTACGAGCAGTACTTC
CDR3aa: CASSPGARSPYEQYF

d_gene: TRBD2
abundance: few
v_gene: TRBV5-1
j_gene: TRBJ2-3
CDR3nt: TGCGCCAGCAGCTCGCGGGGGGGCCAGGGAGATACGCAGTATTTT
CDR3aa: CASSSRGGQGDTQYF